A single sample is the source of the 6 T cell receptor beta chains below, sequenced in a study of cytomegalovirus exposure and HLA in healthy donors. Use of 60 Vbeta and 13 Jbeta primers characterized the PCR. Profiling relied on immunoSEQ multiplex PCR, and the TCRdb table lists in-frame clones only, not all of them. The sample lists approximately 170,000 clones; around 77% were seen once. Source material: PBMCs. The source is a middle-aged woman in good health and CMV-seronegative.

This rearrangement joins TRBV5-1 to TRBJ2-5, with D hard to call. The CDR3 extends over 15 amino acids. CDR1 is SGHRS and CDR2 is YFSETQ in the germline V gene. Between the trimmed V and J ends, which lost 0 bases and 4 bases, there was a span of 13 bases. CDR3 sequence (DNA): TGCGCCAGCAGCTTGGCCCGTTCCTCCGTAGAGACCCAGTACTTC. Its translation: CASSLARSSVETQYF.

The V call is TRBV30, the J call TRBJ2-2, with 7 bases matching TRBD2. The CDR3 runs 14 residues. Per germline, CDR1 GTSNPN and CDR2 SVGIG (reference sequence). With V trimmed by 3 bases and J by 2 bases, 3 bases remained unmatched. CDR3: CAWRGTTNTGELFF. The CDR3 DNA follows: TGTGCCTGGAGGGGGACTACCAACACCGGGGAGCTGTTTTTT.

This clone appeared once. This chain connects TRBV28 to TRBJ1-4; no clear D. Germline V gene lookup returns CDR1 MDHEN and CDR2 SYDVKM. The germline V and J ends were trimmed by 5 bases and 7 bases, with 8 bases remaining between them. This CDR3 is 12 amino acids long. As DNA, the CDR3 is TGTGCCAGCAGTGGCCCACGTGAAAAACTGTTTTTT. This translates into CASSGPREKLFF.

The rearrangement links TRBV15 to TRBJ2-7, with 11 bases matching TRBD2. The CDR3 runs to 15 residues. J lost 4 bases, V lost 3 bases, and 5 bases had no gene match. Germline V gene lookup returns CDR1 LNHNV and CDR2 YYDKDF (reference sequence). The CDR3 coding sequence is TGTGCCACCAGCAGCCCGGGACTAGCGGTATACGAGCAGTACTTC. Translated: CATSSPGLAVYEQYF.

V gene TRBV11-2 combines with J gene TRBJ1-4; D not certain. This CDR3 is built from 11 residues. Trimming took 5 bases from V and 11 from J, leaving 9 bases between them. Germline CDR1 SGHAT, CDR2 FQNNGV. The CDR3 coding sequence is TGTGCCAGCAGCCCACGACATAAACTGTTTTTT. Translating it yields CASSPRHKLFF.

This chain links TRBV2 with TRBJ2-7; TRBD2 matches 8 bases. CDR1 and CDR2 (germline): SNHLY, FYNNEI. The CDR3 spans 13 residues. The J segment lost 7 bases and the V segment lost 8 bases, leaving 10 bases of the junction unmatched. CDR3 bases: TGTGCCAGCGGACTAGCCCAGAATGGGGAGCAGTACTTC. This codes for CASGLAQNGEQYF.